The 22 T cell receptor beta chains listed next were all sequenced from one sample in a study of T cell responses to AZD1222 COVID-19 vaccine. Data came from immunoSEQ multiplex PCR; TCRdb stores just in-frame clones and leaves some out. The repertoire holds more than 95,000 clones, with approximately 83% as singletons. This specimen consisted of peripheral blood, obtained on day 0 of MenACWY control vaccination. Source of these receptors: an adult in good health.

The rearrangement links TRBV6-5 to TRBJ2-5, with 10 bases fitting TRBD2. V lost 6 bases to trimming and J lost 5 bases; unmatched junction nucleotides: 9. Germline V gives CDR1 MNHEY, CDR2 SVGAGI. The CDR3 is 15 amino acids. The CDR3 DNA sequence: TGTGCCAGCAGGACACCAGCGGGGGGGCGCGAGACCCAGTACTTC. Residues: CASRTPAGGRETQYF.

The chain recombines TRBV20-1 with TRBJ1-2; no reliable D call. The CDR3 sequence is 13 residues long. Trimming shortened V by 6 bases and J by 4 bases, and 15 bases separated the two germline ends. Germline V CDR1 and CDR2: DFQATT, SNEGSKA (reference sequence). CDR3 bases: TGCAGTGCCAGTGGGAACAGACTCTATGGCTACACCTTC. Encoded protein: CSASGNRLYGYTF.

V usage is TRBV10-3 and J usage is TRBJ2-5, with D possibly TRBD1 on 7 matching bases. The V end was cut by 3 bases, the J end by 5 bases, with 13 bases between. Germline V gives CDR1 ENHRY, CDR2 SYGVKD. The CDR3 extends over 14 amino acids. The CDR3 loop is CAISDRGDVETQYF. For the CDR3, the DNA is TGTGCCATCAGTGACAGGGGGGATGTGGAGACCCAGTACTTC.

Remarks on this clone: The identical CDR3 is also encoded by other nucleotide sequences in the sample. This chain uses TRBV7-2 with TRBJ1-6; maybe TRBD1 (6 bases). Germline-derived CDR1 and CDR2 are SGHTA and FQGNSA. V shed 6 bases and J shed 7 bases, with 7 bases lying between them. The CDR3 runs 12 residues. The CDR3 sequence: CASRQGNSPLHF. The CDR3 DNA reads as TGTGCCAGCAGACAGGGAAATTCACCCCTCCACTTT. Drawing the rest from reference TRBV7-2 and TRBJ1-6, the complete variable domain is GAGVSQSPSNKVTEKGKDVELRCDPISGHTALYWYRQSLGQGLEFLIYFQGNSAPDKSGLPSDRFSAERTGGSVSTLTIQRTQQEDSAVYLCASRQGNSPLHFGNGTRLTVT.

V usage is TRBV7-2 and J usage is TRBJ1-5; TRBD1 matches 7 bases. The junction had 9 bases not matched to a gene; V was cut back by 5 bases and J by 2 bases. CDR1 is SGHTA and CDR2 is FQGNSA in the germline V gene. There are 16 residues in the CDR3. The CDR3 protein is CASSPRGVQGNQPQHF. The CDR3 region has the DNA TGTGCCAGCAGCCCCAGGGGGGTGCAGGGCAATCAGCCCCAGCATTTT.

This chain joins TRBV6-6 and TRBJ2-7; 8 bases are a match to TRBD2. The CDR3 has 15 residues. Germline CDR1 MNHNY, CDR2 SVGAGI (reference sequence). After removal of 6 bases from V and 7 bases from J, the junction contained 14 bases not matched to a gene. DNA of the CDR3: TGTGCCAGCAGGACTAGCGAAACTTCCCAAAAGGAGCAGTACTTC. Translation: CASRTSETSQKEQYF.

The chain couples TRBV20-1 to TRBJ2-7; 9 bases fit TRBD2. In germline, CDR1 is DFQATT, CDR2 SNEGSKA (reference sequence). This CDR3 is 14 amino acids long. J was trimmed by 4 bases and V by 3 bases; bases with no gene match: 7. CDR3 sequence: CSASTAGGLYEQYF. The CDR3 nucleotides read TGCAGTGCTAGTACGGCGGGGGGGCTTTACGAGCAGTACTTC.

The chain links TRBV5-4 to TRBJ1-1; no reliable D call. The CDR3 spans 14 residues. CDR1 SGHNT and CDR2 YYREEE come from the germline V gene (reference sequence). V was shortened by 4 bases and J by 4 bases, with 14 bases between the two germline ends. For the CDR3, the DNA is TGTGCCAGCAGCCCCGACATAGGGAGCACTGAAGCTTTCTTT. Residues: CASSPDIGSTEAFF. The complete variable domain, with remaining parts taken from reference TRBV5-4 and TRBJ1-1, reads ETGVTQSPTHLIKTRGQQVTLRCSSQSGHNTVSWYQQALGQGPQFIFQYYREEENGRGNFPPRFSGLQFPNYSSELNVNALELDDSALYLCASSPDIGSTEAFFGQGTRLTVV.

V and J are TRBV28 and TRBJ1-2, with 7 bases that match TRBD1. Germline CDR1 MDHEN, CDR2 SYDVKM. The CDR3 is 18 amino acids. J was trimmed by 1 base and V by 7 bases; bases with no gene match: 18. This CDR3 is CASTPGGWGLRSNYGYTF. The DNA for the CDR3 is TGTGCCAGCACTCCAGGGGGGTGGGGATTGAGAAGTAACTATGGCTACACCTTC.

This chain's CDR3 is CASSVGLTGGGSLEAFF. CDR3 in DNA: TGTGCCAGCAGCGTAGGACTCACAGGGGGCGGTAGTTTGGAAGCTTTCTTT. The genes are TRBV9 and TRBJ1-1, with 9 bases matching TRBD1. The CDR3 loop spans 17 amino acids. Germline CDR1 and CDR2: SGDLS and YYNGEE. The trim removed 0 bases at V and 8 bases at J, leaving 14 bases unmatched. Drawing the rest from reference TRBV9 and TRBJ1-1, the complete variable domain is DSGVTQTPKHLITATGQRVTLRCSPRSGDLSVYWYQQSLDQGLQFLIQYYNGEERAKGNILERFSAQQFPDLHSELNLSSLELGDSALYFCASSVGLTGGGSLEAFFGQGTRLTVV.

The rearrangement uses TRBV28 and TRBJ1-3; TRBD1 might be the D (5 bases). Trimming left V 6 bases short and J 0 bases short, with 18 bases between. CDR1 MDHEN and CDR2 SYDVKM come from the germline V gene. The CDR3 is 17 amino acids. CDR3 coding DNA: TGTGCCAGCAGCCCCTTGGGGGAGGGGAGCTCTGGAAACACCATATATTTT. It codes for CASSPLGEGSSGNTIYF.

The chain is built from TRBV2 and TRBJ2-7; D is possibly TRBD2 (5 bases). Germline lookup yields CDR1 SNHLY and CDR2 FYNNEI. This CDR3 spans 12 amino acids. Trimming removed 8 bases at V and 0 bases at J, with 8 bases between. The CDR3: CASQEASYEQYF. CDR3 nucleotides: TGTGCCAGCCAGGAGGCCTCCTACGAGCAGTACTTC.

The chain couples TRBV6-1 to TRBJ1-5; 7 nucleotides line up with TRBD1. The ends lost 0 bases at V and 9 bases at J; junction bases unmatched: 8. The CDR3 has 15 amino acids. CDR1 is MNHNS, CDR2 SASEGT, per germline. CDR3 sequence reads: CASSEAGQVGRPQHF. The CDR3 DNA sequence: TGTGCCAGCAGTGAAGCCGGACAGGTCGGGAGGCCCCAGCATTTT.

The chain uses TRBV28 and TRBJ1-2, with D perhaps TRBD1 (5 bases). With 2 bases removed from V and 8 bases from J, the gap between germline ends came to 15 bases. The CDR3 totals 14 residues. The germline CDR1 and CDR2 sequences are MDHEN and SYDVKM. The CDR3 sequence is CASSLIGRGTGYTF. The DNA for the CDR3 is TGTGCCAGCAGTTTAATTGGGAGGGGAACGGGCTACACCTTC.

The chain joins TRBV19 to TRBJ1-3, with a possible D match to TRBD1 (5 bases). The CDR3 is 13 amino acids. Trimming stripped 7 bases from V and 2 bases from J, with 9 bases between. The germline CDR1 and CDR2 sequences are LNHDA and SQIVND (reference sequence). As DNA, the CDR3 is TGTGCCAGTACCGGGACGGCTGGAAACACCATATATTTT. Residues: CASTGTAGNTIYF.

The chain recombines TRBV7-8 with TRBJ1-3; D perhaps matches TRBD1 (6 bases). The CDR3 spans 18 residues. Trimming pared 5 bases from V and 3 bases from J, leaving 23 bases between. Looked up from germline, CDR1 is SGHVS and CDR2 is FQNEAQ. CDR3 protein: CASSHLRGAGASGNTIYF. CDR3 nucleotide sequence: TGTGCCAGCAGCCATCTTAGAGGGGCAGGGGCGAGTGGAAACACCATATATTTT.

Only a few counts were recorded for this clone. V is TRBV25-1 and J is TRBJ2-7; TRBD1 agrees at 8 bases. The V gene's germline CDR1 is MGHDK and CDR2 SYGVNS. V shed 3 bases and J 4 bases; nucleotides not matched to a gene: 8. CDR3 length equals 15 residues. CDR3 region: CASSDSGTGDYEQYF. CDR3 in DNA: TGTGCCAGCAGTGATTCCGGGACAGGTGATTACGAGCAGTACTTC.

The chain is built from TRBV5-1 and TRBJ2-1; 15 bases line up with TRBD2. CDR3 length equals 16 residues. CDR1 and CDR2 (germline): SGHRS, YFSETQ. V dropped 4 bases and J dropped 8; count of bases not matched to a gene: 7. The CDR3 coding sequence is TGCGCCAGCAGCGCGGGACTAGCGGGGGGCGTGGATGAGCAGTTCTTC. Protein product: CASSAGLAGGVDEQFF. Supplemented by reference TRBV5-1 and TRBJ2-1, the full variable domain reads KAGVTQTPRYLIKTRGQQVTLSCSPISGHRSVSWYQQTPGQGLQFLFEYFSETQRNKGNFPGRFSGRQFSNSRSEMNVSTLELGDSALYLCASSAGLAGGVDEQFFGPGTRLTVL.

This clone was detected a few times. V usage is TRBV12-3 or TRBV12-4 and J usage is TRBJ2-1; possible D gene TRBD2, 5 bases. The V and J ends lost 6 bases and 2 bases respectively, with 8 bases between them. The CDR3 is 13 residues long. CDR3 loop: CASRPGTYNEQFF. CDR3 DNA sequence: TGTGCCAGCAGGCCCGGGACCTACAATGAGCAGTTCTTC.

The J gene is TRBJ2-1, the V gene TRBV7-2; 10 nucleotides match TRBD2. This CDR3 spans 16 amino acids. V shed 5 bases and J 9 bases; nucleotides not matched to a gene: 13. Germline V gene data show CDR1 as SGHTA and CDR2 as FQGNSA. DNA for the CDR3: TGTGCCAGCAGCCCACCCAGCGGGGGGGTCTCGGGTGAGCAGTTCTTC. Its translation is CASSPPSGGVSGEQFF.

This chain uses TRBV6-5 with TRBJ2-1; 13 positions agree with TRBD2. Looked up from germline, CDR1 is MNHEY and CDR2 is SVGAGI. The length of the CDR3 is 15 residues. With V trimmed by 2 bases and J by 6 bases, 1 base remained unmatched. CDR3 in DNA: TGTGCCAGCAGTTACAGACTAGCGGGGGGCAATGAGCAGTTCTTC. Translated, it gives CASSYRLAGGNEQFF.

V and J are TRBV4-3 and TRBJ2-1; 7 bases agree with TRBD2. The germline V gene encodes CDR1 LGHNA and CDR2 YSLEER. V trimming: 0 bases; J trimming: 8 bases; junction bases outside the gene matches: 4. The CDR3 totals 14 residues. CDR3 sequence reads: CASSQDGRGDEQFF. The CDR3 bases are TGCGCCAGCAGCCAAGACGGACGGGGGGATGAGCAGTTCTTC.